Given below is one T cell receptor beta chain in context. The data originate from a study of blood T cell repertoires in COVID-19. Turning to the study itself: The cDNA or gDNA used as material had been derived from T cells, B-cell-depleted T cells, or PBMCs.

Using immunoSEQ multiplex PCR, the repertoire was profiled, and TCRdb retains in-frame clones only, with some absent. The sample consists of under 95,000 clones, roughly 85% of them appearing once. Germline V lookup: CDR1 SGDLS, CDR2 YYNGEE. The CDR3 is made up of 15 amino acids. Deletions cut 5 bases from V and 3 bases from J, with 14 bases between. The specimen was peripheral blood. The TCR comes from a man over 45 with COVID-19, enrolled during active disease. V usage is TRBV9 and J usage is TRBJ1-4; D gene ambiguous. The CDR3 sequence: CASSYSTQANEKLFF. CDR3 nucleotide sequence: TGTGCCAGCAGTTACTCGACCCAGGCTAATGAAAAACTGTTTTTT.